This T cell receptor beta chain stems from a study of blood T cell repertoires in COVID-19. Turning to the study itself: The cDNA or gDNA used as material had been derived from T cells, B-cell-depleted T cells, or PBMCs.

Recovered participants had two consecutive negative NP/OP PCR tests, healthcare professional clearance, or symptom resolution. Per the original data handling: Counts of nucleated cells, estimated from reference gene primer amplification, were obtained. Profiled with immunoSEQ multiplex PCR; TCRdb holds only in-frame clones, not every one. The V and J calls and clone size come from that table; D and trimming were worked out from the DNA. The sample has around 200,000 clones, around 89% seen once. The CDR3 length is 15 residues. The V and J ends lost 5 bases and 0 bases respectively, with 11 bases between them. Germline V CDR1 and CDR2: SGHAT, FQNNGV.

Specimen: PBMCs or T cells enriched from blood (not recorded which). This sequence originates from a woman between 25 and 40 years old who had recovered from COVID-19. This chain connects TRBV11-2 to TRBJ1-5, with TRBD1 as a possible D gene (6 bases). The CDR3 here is CASSRQGFSNQPQHF. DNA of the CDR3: TGTGCCAGCAGCCGTCAGGGGTTTAGCAATCAGCCCCAGCATTTT.